This T cell receptor beta chain emerged from a study of CD8+ T cells in alopecia areata. This clone was detected only a few times. Treatment: oral pan-JAK inhibitor, 5-10 mg twice daily. From PBMCs, CD4+ and CD8+ T cells were sorted. This CDR3 has 17 residues. Trimming stripped 0 bases from V and 3 bases from J, with 16 bases between. Germline assignment: CDR1 SNHLY and CDR2 FYNNEI. cDNA reverse transcribed from extracted RNA served as the sequencing template. Profiled with immunoSEQ multiplex PCR; TCRdb holds only in-frame clones, not every one. The sample has around 120,000 clones, roughly 60% seen once; the top ten hold nearly 30%.

This TCR came from a human donor with alopecia areata. The chain combines TRBV2 with TRBJ2-3; no reliable D call. The specimen comprised CD8+ T cells sorted from blood, sampled at week 4, from a patient treated with tofacitinib. CDR3 in amino acids: CASSEAHGRSRTDTQYF. The CDR3 region has the DNA TGTGCCAGCAGTGAAGCGCATGGCAGGTCCCGAACAGATACGCAGTATTTT.